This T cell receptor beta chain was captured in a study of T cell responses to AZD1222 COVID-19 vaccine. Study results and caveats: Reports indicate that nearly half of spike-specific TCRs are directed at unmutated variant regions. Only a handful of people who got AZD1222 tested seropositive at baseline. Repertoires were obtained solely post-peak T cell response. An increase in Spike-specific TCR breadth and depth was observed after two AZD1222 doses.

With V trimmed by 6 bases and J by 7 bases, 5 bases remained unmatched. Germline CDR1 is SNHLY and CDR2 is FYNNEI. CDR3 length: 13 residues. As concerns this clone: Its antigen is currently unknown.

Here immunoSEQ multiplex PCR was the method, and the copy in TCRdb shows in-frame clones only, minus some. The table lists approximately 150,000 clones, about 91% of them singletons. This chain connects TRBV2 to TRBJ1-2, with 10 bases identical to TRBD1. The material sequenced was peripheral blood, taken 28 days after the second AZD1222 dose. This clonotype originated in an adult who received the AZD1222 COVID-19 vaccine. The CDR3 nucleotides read TGTGCCAGCAGAGGGACAGGGGACGGTGGCTACACCTTC. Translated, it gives CASRGTGDGGYTF.